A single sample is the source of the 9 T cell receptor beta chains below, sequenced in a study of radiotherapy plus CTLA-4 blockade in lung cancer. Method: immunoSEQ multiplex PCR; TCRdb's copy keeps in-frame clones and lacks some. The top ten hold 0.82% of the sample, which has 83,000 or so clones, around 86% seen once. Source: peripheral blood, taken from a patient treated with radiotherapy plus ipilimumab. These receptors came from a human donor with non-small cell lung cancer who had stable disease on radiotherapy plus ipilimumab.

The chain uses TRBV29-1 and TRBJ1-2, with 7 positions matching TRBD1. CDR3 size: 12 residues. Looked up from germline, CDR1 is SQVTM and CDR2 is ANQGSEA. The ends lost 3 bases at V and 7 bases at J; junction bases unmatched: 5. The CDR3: CSVETGFGGYTF. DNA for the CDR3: TGCAGCGTTGAGACAGGGTTCGGTGGCTACACCTTC.

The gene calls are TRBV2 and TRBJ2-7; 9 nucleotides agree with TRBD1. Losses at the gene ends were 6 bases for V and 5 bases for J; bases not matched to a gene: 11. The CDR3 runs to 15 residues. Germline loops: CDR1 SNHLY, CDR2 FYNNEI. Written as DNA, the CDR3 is TGTGCCAGCAGGCGTGCCGGGACAGGGATAGACGAGCAGTACTTC. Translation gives CASRRAGTGIDEQYF.

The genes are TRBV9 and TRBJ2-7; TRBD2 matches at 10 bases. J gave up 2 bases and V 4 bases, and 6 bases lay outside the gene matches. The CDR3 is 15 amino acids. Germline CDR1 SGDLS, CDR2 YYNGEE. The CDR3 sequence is CASSNSGRPPYEQYF. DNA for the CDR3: TGTGCCAGCAGCAATAGCGGGAGGCCCCCCTACGAGCAGTACTTC.

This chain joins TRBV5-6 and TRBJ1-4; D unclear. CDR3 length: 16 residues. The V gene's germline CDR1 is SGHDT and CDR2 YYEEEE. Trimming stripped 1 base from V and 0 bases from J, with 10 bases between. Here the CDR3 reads CASSLFRGATNEKLFF. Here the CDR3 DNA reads TGTGCCAGCAGCTTGTTCCGAGGAGCAACTAATGAAAAACTGTTTTTT.

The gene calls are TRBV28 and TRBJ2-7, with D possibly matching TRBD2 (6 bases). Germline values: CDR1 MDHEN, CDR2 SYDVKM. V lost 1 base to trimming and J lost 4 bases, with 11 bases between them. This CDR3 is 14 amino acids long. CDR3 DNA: TGTGCCAGCAGTTTATCCGATGGGGGGTACGAGCAGTACTTC. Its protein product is CASSLSDGGYEQYF.

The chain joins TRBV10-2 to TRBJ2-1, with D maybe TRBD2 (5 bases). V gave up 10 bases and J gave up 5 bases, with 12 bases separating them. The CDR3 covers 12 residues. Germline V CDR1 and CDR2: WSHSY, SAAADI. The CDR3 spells CATKDFHNEQFF. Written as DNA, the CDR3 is TGCGCCACCAAGGACTTCCACAATGAGCAGTTCTTC.

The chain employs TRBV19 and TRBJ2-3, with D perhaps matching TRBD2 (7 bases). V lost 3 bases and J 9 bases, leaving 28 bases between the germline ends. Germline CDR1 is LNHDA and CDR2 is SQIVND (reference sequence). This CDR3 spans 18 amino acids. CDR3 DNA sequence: TGTGCCAGTAGTATCAACCGGCCGTTGGGGGCGGGAGAAAGGACGCAGTATTTT. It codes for CASSINRPLGAGERTQYF.

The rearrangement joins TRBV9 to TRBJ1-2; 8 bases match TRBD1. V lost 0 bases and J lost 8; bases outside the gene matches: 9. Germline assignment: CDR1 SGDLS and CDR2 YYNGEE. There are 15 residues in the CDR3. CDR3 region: CASSVDPDRARGYTF. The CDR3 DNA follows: TGTGCCAGCAGCGTAGACCCGGACAGGGCCCGGGGCTACACCTTC.

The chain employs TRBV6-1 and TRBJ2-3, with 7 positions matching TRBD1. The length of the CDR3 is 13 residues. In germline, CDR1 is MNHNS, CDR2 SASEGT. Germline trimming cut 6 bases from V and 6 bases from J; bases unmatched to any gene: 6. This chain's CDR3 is CASRGTTGDTQYF. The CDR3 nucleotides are TGTGCCAGCAGGGGTACGACAGGGGATACGCAGTATTTT.